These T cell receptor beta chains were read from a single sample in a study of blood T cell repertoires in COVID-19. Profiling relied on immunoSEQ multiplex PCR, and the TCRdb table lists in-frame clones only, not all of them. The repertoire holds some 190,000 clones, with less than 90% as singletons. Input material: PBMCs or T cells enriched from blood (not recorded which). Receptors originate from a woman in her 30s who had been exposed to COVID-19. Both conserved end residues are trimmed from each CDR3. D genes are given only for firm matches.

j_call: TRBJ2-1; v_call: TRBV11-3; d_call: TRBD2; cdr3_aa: ASSLTSGGARNEQF
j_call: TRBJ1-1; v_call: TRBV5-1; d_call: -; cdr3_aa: ASSWGKETEAF
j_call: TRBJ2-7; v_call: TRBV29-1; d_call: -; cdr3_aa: SVEEDRPYEQY
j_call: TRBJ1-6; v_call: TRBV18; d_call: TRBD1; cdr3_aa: ASVGQQDSPLH
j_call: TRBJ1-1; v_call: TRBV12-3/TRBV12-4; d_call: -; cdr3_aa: ASSFRNTEAF
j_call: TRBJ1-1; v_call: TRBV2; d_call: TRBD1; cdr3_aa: ASSEGRTGAGTEAF
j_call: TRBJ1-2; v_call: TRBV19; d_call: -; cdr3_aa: ASSLQRNYGYT
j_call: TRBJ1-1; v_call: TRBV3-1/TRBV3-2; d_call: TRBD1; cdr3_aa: ASSNKGARAF
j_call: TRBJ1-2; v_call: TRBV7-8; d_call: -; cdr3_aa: ASSLPTPTALYGYT
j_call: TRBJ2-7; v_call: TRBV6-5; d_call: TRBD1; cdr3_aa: ASSPGQGEDEQY
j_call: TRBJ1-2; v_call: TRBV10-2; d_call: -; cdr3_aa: ATSARRGGDGGYT
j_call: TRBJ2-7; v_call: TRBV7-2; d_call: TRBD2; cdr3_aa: ASSLFPLAGGPYEQY
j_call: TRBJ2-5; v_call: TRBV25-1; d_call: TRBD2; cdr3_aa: ASSDLGLAGGPETQY
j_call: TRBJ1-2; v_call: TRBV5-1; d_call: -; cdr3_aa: ASSLAYPGEGYT
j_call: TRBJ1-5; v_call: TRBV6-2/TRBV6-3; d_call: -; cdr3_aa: ASSYGAGGQPQH
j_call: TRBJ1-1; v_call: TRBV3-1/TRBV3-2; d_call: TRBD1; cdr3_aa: ASSQDDRVEWNTEAF
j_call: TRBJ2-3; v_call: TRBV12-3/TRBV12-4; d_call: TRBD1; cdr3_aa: ASSSWTGGDQY
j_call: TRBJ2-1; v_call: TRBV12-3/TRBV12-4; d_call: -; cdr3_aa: ASSLAVRGGF
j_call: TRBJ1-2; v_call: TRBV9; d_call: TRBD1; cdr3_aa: ASSVNRDRANYGYT
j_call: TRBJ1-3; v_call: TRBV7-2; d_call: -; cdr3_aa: ASSPSSPFSGNTIY
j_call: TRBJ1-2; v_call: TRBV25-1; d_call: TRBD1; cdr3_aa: ASSEGPGTVYGYT
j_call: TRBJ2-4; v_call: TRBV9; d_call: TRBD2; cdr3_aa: ASSVGNYGASGGPRAKNIQY
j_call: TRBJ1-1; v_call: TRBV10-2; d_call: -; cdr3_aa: ASSVEGENTEAF
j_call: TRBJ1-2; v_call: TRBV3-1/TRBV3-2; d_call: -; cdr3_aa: ASSQAGDDYGYT
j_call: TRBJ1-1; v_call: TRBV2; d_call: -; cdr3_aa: ASTQGPTEAF
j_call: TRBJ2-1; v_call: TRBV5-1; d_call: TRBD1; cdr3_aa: ASKPGQGIYNEQF
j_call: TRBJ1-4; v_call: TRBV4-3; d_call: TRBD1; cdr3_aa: ASSQNSGGGWEKLF
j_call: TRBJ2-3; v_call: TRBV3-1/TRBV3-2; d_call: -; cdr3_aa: ASSQVAGVPDTQY
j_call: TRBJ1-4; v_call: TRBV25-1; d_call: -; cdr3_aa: ASTRGVANEKLF
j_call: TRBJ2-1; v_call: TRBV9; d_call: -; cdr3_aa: ASSVAGVFDEQF
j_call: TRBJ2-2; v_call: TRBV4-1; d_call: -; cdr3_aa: ASSQDGGFYTGELF
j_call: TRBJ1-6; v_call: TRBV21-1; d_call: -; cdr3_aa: ASSKEKGANSYNSPLH
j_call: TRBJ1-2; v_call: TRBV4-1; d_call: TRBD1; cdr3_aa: ASSQMTGPNYGYT
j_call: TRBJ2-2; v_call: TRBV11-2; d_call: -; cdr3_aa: ASSLVGGITTGELF
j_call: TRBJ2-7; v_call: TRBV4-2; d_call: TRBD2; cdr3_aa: ASSQDVGSGGYEQY
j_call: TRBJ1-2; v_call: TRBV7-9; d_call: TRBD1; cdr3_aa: ASSIGQGNYGYT
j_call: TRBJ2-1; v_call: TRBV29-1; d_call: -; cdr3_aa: SVPGVRGGDNEQF
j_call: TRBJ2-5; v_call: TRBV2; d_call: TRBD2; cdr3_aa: ASSGGTTETQY
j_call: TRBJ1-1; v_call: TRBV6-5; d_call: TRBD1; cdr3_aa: ASSYRRQGMHTEAF
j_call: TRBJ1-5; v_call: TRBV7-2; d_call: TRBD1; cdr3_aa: ASSLRQGGQPQH
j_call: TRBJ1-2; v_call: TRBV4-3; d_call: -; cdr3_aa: ASSQGTLQSSGYT
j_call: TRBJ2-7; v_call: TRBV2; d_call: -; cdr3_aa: ASSESGSYEQY
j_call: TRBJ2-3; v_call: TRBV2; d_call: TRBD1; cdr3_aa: ASSRDRGTDTQY
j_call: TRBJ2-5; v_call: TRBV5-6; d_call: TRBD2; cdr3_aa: ASSLGLAGGYQETQY
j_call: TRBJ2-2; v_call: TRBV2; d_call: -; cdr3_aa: ASSELEPTGELF
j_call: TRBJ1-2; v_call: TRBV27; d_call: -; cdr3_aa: ASRGRGNYGYT
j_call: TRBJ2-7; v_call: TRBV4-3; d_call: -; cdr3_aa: ASSQDSRGYEQY
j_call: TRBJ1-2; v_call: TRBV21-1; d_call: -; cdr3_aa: ASTPDRGYGYT
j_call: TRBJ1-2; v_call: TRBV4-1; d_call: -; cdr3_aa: ASSQGGREGYT
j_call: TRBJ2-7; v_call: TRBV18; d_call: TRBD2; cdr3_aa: ASSPFGGEITYEQY
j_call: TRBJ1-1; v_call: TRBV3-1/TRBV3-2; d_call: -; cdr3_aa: ASTQTGREAF
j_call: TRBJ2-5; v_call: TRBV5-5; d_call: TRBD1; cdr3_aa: ASDIRTGERETQY
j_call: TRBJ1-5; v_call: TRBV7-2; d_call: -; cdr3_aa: ASSTDSANQPQH
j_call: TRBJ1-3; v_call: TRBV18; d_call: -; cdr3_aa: ASSRGGQTGNTIY
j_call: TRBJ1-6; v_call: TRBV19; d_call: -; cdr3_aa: ASSPGQHTPLH
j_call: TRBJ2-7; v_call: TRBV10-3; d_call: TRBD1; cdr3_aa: AISEQDRGMNEQY
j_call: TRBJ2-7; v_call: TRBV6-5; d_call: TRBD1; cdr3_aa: ASRRTGSGYEQY